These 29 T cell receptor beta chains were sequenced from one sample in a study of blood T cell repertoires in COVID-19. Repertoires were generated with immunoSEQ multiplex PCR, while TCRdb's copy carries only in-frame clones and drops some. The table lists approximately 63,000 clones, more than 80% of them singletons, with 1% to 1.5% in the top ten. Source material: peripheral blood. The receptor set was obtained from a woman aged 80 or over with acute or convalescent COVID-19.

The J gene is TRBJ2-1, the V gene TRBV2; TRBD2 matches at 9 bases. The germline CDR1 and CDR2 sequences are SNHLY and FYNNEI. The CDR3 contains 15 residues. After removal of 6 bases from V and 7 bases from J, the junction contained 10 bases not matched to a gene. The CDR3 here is CASRGRTSASNEQFF. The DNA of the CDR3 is TGTGCCAGCAGGGGCAGGACTAGCGCCAGTAATGAGCAGTTCTTC.

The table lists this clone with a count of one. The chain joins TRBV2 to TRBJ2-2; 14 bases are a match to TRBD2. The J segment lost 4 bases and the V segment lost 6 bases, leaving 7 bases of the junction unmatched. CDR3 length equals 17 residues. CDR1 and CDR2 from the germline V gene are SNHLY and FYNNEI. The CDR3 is CASRRLAGGPSTGELFF. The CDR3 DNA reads TGTGCCAGCAGGAGACTAGCGGGGGGGCCGAGCACCGGGGAGCTGTTTTTT. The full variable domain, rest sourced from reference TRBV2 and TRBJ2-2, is EPEVTQTPSHQVTQMGQEVILRCVPISNHLYFYWYRQILGQKVEFLVSFYNNEISEKSEIFDDQFSVERPDGSNFTLKIRSTKLEDSAMYFCASRRLAGGPSTGELFFGEGSRLTVL.

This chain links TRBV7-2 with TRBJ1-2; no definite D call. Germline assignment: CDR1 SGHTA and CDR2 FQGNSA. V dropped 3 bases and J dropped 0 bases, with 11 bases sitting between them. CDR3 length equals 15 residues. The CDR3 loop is CASSFSTSANYGYTF. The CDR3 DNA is TGTGCCAGCAGCTTCTCGACTTCAGCTAACTATGGCTACACCTTC.

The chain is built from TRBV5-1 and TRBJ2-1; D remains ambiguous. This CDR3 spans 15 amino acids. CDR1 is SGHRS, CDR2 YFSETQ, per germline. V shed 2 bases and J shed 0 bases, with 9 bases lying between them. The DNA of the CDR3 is TGCGCCAGCAGCTTCCCGCAGGTCTCCTACAATGAGCAGTTCTTC. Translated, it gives CASSFPQVSYNEQFF.

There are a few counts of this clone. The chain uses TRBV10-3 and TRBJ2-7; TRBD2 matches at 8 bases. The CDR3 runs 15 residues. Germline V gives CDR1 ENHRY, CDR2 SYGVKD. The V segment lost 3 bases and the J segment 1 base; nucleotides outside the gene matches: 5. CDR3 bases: TGTGCCATCAGTGATTTCGCGGGGGGATCCTACGAGCAGTACTTC. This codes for CAISDFAGGSYEQYF.

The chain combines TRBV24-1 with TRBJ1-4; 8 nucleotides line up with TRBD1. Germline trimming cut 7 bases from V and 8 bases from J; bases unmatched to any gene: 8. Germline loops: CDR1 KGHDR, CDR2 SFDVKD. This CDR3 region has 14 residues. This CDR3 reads CATSLDRGKEKLFF. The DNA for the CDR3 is TGTGCCACCAGCCTCGACAGGGGCAAAGAAAAACTGTTTTTT.

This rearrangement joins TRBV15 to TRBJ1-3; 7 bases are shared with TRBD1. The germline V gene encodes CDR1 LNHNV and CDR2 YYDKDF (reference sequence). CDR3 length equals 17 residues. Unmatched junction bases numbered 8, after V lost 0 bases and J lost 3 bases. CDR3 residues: CATSRDLTGEIGNTIYF. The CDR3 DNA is TGTGCCACCAGCAGAGATCTAACAGGGGAGATTGGAAACACCATATATTTT.

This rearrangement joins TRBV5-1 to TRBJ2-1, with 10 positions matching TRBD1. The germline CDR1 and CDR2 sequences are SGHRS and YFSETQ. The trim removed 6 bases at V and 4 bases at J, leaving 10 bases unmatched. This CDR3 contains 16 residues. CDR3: CASTRGRDRGYNEQFF. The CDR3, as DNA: TGCGCCAGCACCCGCGGTCGGGACAGGGGATACAATGAGCAGTTCTTC.

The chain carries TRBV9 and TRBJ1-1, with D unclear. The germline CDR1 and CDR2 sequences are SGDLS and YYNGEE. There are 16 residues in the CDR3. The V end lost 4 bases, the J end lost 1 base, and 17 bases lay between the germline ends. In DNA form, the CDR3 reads TGTGCCAGCAGCCCATACCTCCCGGAGACGAACACTGAAGCTTTCTTT. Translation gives CASSPYLPETNTEAFF.

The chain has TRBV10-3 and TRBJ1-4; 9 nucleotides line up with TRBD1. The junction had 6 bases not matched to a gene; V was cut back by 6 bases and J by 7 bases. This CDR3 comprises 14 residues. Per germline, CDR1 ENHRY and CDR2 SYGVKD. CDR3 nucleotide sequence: TGTGCCATCAGCCGGGACAGGGAGGCTGAAAAACTGTTTTTT. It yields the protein CAISRDREAEKLFF.

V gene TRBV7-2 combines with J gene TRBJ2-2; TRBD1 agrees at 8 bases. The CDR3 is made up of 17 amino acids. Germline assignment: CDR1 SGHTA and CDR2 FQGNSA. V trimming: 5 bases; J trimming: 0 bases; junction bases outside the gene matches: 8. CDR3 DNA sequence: TGTGCCAGCAGCAGGTACAGGGGGAGAACGAACACCGGGGAGCTGTTTTTT. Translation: CASSRYRGRTNTGELFF.

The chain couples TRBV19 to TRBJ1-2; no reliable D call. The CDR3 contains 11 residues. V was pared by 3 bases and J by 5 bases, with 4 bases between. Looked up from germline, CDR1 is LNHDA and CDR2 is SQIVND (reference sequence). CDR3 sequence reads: CASSIGYGYTF. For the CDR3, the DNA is TGTGCCAGTAGTATCGGGTATGGCTACACCTTC. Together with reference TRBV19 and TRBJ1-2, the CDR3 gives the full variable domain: DGGITQSPKYLFRKEGQNVTLSCEQNLNHDAMYWYRQDPGQGLRLIYYSQIVNDFQKGDIAEGYSVSREKKESFPLTVTSAQKNPTAFYLCASSIGYGYTFGSGTRLTVV.

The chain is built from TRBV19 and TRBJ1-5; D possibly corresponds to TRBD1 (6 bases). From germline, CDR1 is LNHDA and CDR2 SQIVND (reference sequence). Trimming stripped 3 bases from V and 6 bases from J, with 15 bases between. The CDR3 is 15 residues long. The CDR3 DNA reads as TGTGCCAGTAGTATGGGGACATTGGCCCTTCAGCCCCAGCATTTT. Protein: CASSMGTLALQPQHF.

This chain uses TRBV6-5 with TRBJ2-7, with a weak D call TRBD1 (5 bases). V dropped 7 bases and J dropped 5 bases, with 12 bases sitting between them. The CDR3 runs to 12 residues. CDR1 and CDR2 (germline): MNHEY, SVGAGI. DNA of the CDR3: TGTGCCAGCAAAGGGGTAACCCACGAGCAGTACTTC. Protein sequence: CASKGVTHEQYF.

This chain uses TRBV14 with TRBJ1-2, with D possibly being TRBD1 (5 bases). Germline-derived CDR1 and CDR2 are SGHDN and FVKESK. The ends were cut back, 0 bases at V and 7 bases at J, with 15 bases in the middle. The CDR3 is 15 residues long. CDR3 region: CASSQELRGSLGYTF. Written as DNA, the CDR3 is TGTGCCAGCAGCCAAGAGTTAAGGGGATCACTTGGCTACACCTTC. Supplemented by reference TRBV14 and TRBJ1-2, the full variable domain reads EAGVTQFPSHSVIEKGQTVTLRCDPISGHDNLYWYRRVMGKEIKFLLHFVKESKQDESGMPNNRFLAERTGGTYSTLKVQPAELEDSGVYFCASSQELRGSLGYTFGSGTRLTVV.

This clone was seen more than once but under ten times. This CDR3 is CASSSDRGTNYGYTF. The CDR3, as DNA: TGTGCCAGCAGCTCCGACAGGGGAACCAACTATGGCTACACCTTC. The chain employs TRBV6-2 or TRBV6-3 and TRBJ1-2; 8 positions match TRBD1. Looked up from germline, CDR1 is MNHEY and CDR2 is SVGEGT. Losses at the gene ends were 6 bases for V and 2 bases for J; bases not matched to a gene: 8. The CDR3 has 15 residues.

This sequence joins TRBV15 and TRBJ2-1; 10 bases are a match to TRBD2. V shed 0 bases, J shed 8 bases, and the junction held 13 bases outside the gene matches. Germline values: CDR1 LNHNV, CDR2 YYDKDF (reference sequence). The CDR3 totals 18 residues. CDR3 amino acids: CATSRDPPRGTSEDEQFF. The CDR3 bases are TGTGCCACCAGCAGAGATCCCCCTCGGGGGACTAGCGAGGATGAGCAGTTCTTC.

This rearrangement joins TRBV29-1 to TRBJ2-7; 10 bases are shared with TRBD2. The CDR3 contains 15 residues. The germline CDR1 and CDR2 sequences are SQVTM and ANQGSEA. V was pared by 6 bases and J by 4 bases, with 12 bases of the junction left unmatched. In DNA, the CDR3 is TGCAGCGTCCGGGGGGCTAGCGGGGGAAGGTACGAGCAGTACTTC. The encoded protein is CSVRGASGGRYEQYF.

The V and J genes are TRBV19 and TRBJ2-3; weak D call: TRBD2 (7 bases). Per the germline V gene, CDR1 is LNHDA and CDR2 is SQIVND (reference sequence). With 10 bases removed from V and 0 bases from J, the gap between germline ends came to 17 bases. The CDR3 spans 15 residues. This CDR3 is CATGRGGGSTDTQYF. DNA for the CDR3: TGTGCCACCGGCAGAGGGGGGGGGAGCACAGATACGCAGTATTTT.

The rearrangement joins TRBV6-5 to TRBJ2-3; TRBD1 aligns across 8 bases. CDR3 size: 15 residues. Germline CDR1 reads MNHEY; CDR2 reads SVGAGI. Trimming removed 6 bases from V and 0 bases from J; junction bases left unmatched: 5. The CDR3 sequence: CASSPRTGSTDTQYF. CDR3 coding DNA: TGTGCCAGCAGCCCAAGGACAGGGAGCACAGATACGCAGTATTTT.

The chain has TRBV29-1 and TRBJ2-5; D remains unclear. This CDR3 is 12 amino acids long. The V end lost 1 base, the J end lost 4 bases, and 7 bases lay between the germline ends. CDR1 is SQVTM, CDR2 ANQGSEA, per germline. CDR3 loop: CSVEAAGETQYF. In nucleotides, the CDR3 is TGCAGCGTTGAAGCGGCAGGAGAGACCCAGTACTTC.

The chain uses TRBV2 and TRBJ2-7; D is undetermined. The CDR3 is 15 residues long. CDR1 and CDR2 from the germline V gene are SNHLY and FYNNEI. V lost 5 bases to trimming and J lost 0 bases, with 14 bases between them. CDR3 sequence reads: CASSTGLTGSYEQYF. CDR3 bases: TGTGCCAGCAGTACCGGTCTCACTGGCTCCTACGAGCAGTACTTC. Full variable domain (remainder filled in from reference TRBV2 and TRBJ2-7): EPEVTQTPSHQVTQMGQEVILRCVPISNHLYFYWYRQILGQKVEFLVSFYNNEISEKSEIFDDQFSVERPDGSNFTLKIRSTKLEDSAMYFCASSTGLTGSYEQYFGPGTRLTVT.

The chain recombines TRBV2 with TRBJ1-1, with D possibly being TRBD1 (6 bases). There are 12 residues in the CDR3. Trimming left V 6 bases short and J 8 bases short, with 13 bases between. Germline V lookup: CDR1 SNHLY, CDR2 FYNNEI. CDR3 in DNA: TGTGCCAGCAGAGGGGACAATATCGAAGCTTTCTTT. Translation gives CASRGDNIEAFF. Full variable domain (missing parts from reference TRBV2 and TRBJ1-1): EPEVTQTPSHQVTQMGQEVILRCVPISNHLYFYWYRQILGQKVEFLVSFYNNEISEKSEIFDDQFSVERPDGSNFTLKIRSTKLEDSAMYFCASRGDNIEAFFGQGTRLTVV.

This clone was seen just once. CDR3 protein: CASSQVTGTGFADTQYF. The CDR3 DNA reads TGCGCCAGCAGCCAAGTTACCGGGACAGGGTTTGCAGATACGCAGTATTTT. This chain links TRBV4-3 with TRBJ2-3; 9 bases are a match to TRBD1. Germline values: CDR1 LGHNA, CDR2 YSLEER. The CDR3 runs 17 residues. The V gene end was trimmed by 1 base and the J gene end by 4 bases; junction bases not matched to a gene: 9.

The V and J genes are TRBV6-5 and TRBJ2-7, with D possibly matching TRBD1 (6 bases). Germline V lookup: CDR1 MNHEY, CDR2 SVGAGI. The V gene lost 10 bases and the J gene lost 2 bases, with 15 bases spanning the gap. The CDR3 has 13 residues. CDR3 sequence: CATSGTKPYEQYF. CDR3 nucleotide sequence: TGTGCCACTTCCGGGACAAAGCCCTACGAGCAGTACTTC.

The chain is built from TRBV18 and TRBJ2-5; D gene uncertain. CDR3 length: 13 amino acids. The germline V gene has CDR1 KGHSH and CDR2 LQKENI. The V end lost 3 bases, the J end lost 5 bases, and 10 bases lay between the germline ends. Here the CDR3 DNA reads TGTGCCAGCTCACCGGAGCAAAGGGAGACCCAGTACTTC. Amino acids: CASSPEQRETQYF.

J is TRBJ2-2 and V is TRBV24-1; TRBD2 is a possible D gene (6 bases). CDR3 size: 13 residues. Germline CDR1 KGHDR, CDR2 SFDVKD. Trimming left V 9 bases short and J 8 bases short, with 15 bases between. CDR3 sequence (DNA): TGTGCCACCTCGGGACTGGGGAAGGGGGAGCTGTTTTTT. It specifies CATSGLGKGELFF.

CDR3 sequence reads: CATIGNGGGAGELFF. Written as DNA, the CDR3 is TGTGCCACCATAGGGAACGGGGGTGGAGCCGGGGAGCTGTTTTTT. The rearrangement uses TRBV24-1 and TRBJ2-2, with D possibly matching TRBD2 (6 bases). Germline assignment: CDR1 KGHDR and CDR2 SFDVKD. The CDR3 has 15 residues. V lost 8 bases and J 6 bases, leaving 18 bases between the germline ends.

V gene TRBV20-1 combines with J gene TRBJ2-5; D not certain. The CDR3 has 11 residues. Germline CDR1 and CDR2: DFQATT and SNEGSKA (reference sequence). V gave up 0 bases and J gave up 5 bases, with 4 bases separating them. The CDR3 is CSARESETQYF. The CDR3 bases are TGCAGTGCTAGAGAGTCGGAGACCCAGTACTTC.